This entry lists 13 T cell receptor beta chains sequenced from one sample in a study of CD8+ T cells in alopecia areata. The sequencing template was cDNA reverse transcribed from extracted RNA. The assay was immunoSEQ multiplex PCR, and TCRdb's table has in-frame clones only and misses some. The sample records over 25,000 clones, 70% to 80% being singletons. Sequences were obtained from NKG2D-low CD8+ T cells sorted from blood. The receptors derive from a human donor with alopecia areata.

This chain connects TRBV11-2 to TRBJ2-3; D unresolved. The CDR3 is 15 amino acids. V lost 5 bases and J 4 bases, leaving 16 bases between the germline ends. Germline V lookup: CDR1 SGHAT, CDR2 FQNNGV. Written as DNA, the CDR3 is TGTGCCAGCAGCCTGACACGGACGTGGGCAGATACGCAGTATTTT. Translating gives CASSLTRTWADTQYF.

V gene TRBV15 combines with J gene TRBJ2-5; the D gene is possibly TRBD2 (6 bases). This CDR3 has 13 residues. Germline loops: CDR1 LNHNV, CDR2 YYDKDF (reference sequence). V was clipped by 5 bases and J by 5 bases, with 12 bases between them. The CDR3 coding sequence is TGTGCCACCAGCCCCAGAGGAGGGGAGACCCAGTACTTC. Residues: CATSPRGGETQYF.

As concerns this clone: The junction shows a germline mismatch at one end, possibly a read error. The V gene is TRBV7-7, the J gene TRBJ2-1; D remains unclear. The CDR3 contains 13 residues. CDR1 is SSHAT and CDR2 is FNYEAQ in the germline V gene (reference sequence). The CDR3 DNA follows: TGTGCTAGCAGCCCGGACGGTTTCAATGAGCAGTTCTTC. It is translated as CASSPDGFNEQFF.

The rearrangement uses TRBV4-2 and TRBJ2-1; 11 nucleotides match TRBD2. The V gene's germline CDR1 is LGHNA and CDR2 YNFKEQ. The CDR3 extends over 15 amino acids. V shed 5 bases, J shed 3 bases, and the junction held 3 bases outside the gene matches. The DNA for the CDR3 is TGTGCCAGCAGCGATAGCGGGGGGGACTACAATGAGCAGTTCTTC. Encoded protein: CASSDSGGDYNEQFF.

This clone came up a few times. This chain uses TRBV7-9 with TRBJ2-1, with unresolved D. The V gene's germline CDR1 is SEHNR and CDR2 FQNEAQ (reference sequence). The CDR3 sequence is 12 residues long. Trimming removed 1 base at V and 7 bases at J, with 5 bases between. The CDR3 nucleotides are TGTGCCAGCAGCTTAGTGCGAAATGAGCAGTTCTTC. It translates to CASSLVRNEQFF.

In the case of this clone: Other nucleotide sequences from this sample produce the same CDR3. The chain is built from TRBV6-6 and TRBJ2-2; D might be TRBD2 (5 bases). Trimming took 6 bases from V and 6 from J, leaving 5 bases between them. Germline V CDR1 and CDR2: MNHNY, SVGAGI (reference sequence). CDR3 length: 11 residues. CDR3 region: CASRRAGELFF. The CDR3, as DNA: TGTGCCAGCAGGCGGGCCGGGGAGCTGTTTTTT.

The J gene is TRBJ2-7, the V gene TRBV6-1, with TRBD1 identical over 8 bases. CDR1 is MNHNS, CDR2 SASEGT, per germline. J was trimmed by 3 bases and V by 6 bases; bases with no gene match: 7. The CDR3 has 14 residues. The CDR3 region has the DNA TGTGCCAGCAGAGAGGGACAGGATCTCTACGAGCAGTACTTC. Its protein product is CASREGQDLYEQYF.

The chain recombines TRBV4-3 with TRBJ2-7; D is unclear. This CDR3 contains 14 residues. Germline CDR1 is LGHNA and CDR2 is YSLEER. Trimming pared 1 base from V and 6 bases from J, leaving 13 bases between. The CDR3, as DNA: TGCGCCAGCAGCCAAGTGATCCAGTACCGCGAGCAGTACTTC. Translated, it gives CASSQVIQYREQYF.

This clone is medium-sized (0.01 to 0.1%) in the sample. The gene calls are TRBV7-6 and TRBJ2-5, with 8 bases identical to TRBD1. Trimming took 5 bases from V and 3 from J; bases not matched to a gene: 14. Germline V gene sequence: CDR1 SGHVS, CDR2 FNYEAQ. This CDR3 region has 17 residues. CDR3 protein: CASSPLLPDRAEETQYF. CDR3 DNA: TGTGCCAGCAGCCCTCTCCTCCCGGACAGGGCAGAAGAGACCCAGTACTTC.

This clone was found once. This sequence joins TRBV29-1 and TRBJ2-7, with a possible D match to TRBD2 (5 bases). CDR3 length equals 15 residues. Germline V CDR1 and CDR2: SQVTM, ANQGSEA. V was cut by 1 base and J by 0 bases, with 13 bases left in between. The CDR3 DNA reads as TGCAGCGTTGAAGCGGGCGGGCTCGACTCCTACGAGCAGTACTTC. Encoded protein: CSVEAGGLDSYEQYF.

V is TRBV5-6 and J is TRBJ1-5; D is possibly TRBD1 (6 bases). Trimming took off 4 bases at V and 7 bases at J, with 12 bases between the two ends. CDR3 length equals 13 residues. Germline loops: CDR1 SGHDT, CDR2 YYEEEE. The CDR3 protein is CASSQGIFQPQHF. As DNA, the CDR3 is TGTGCCAGCAGCCAGGGGATTTTCCAGCCCCAGCATTTT.

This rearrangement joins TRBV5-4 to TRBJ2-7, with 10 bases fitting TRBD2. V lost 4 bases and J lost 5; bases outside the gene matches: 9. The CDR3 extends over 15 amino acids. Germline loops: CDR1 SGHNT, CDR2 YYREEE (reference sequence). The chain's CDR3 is CASSRILAGVDEQYF. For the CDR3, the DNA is TGTGCCAGCAGCCGGATTCTAGCGGGAGTTGACGAGCAGTACTTC.

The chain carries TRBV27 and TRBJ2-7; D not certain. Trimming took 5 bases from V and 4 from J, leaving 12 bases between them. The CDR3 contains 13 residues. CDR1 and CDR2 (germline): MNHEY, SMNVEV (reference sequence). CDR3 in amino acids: CASSLRWGYEQYF. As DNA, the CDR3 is TGTGCCAGCAGTCTACGATGGGGTTACGAGCAGTACTTC.